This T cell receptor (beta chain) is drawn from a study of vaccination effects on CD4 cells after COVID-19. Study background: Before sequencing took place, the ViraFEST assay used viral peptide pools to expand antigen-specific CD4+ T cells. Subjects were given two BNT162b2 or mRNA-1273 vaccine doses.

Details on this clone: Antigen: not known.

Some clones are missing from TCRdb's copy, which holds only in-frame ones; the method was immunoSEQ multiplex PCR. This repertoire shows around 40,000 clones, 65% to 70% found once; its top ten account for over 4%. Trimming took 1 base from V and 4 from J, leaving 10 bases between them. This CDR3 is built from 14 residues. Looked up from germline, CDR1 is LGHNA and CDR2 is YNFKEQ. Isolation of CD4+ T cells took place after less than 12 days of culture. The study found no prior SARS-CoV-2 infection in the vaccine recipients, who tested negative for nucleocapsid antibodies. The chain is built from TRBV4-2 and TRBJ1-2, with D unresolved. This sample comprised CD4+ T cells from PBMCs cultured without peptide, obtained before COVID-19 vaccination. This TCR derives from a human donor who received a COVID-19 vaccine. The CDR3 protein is CASSQGGMSYGYTF. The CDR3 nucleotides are TGTGCCAGCAGCCAAGGGGGTATGAGCTATGGCTACACCTTC.